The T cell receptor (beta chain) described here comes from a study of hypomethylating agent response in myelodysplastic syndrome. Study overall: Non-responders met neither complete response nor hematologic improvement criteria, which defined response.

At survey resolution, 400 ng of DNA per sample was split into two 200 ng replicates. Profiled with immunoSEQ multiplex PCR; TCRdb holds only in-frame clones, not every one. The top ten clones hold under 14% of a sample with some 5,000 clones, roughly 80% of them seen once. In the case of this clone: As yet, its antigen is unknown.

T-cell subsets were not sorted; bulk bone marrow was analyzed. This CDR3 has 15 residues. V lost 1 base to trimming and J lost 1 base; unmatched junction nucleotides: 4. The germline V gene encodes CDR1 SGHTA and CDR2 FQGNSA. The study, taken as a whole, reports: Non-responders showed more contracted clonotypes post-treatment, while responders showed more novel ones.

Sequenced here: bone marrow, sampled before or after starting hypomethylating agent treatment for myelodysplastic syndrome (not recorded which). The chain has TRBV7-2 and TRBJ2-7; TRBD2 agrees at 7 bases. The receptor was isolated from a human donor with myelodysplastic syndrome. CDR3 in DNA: TGTGCCAGCAGCTTAGGGGTCGGGGGGTCCTACGAGCAGTACTTC. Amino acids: CASSLGVGGSYEQYF.